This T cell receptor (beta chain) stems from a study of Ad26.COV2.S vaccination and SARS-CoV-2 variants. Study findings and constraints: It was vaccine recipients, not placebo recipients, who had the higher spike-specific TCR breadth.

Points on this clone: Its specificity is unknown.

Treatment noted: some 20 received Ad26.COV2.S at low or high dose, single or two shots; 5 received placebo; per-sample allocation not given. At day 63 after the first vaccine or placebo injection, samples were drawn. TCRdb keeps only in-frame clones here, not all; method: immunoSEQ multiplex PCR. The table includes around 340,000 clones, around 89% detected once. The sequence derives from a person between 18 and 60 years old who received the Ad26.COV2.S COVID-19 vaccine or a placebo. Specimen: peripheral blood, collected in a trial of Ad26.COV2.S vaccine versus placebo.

This chain's CDR3 is CAWSWISGTDTQYF. In DNA, the CDR3 is TGTGCCTGGAGTTGGATATCCGGCACAGATACGCAGTATTTT. The chain employs TRBV30 and TRBJ2-3; D not certain. The V gene lost 2 bases and the J gene lost 1 base, with 10 bases spanning the gap. The CDR3 has 14 residues. Germline V gene data show CDR1 as GTSNPN and CDR2 as SVGIG (reference sequence).